Each of the 9 T cell receptor beta chains below was sequenced from the same sample in a study of regulatory T cells in long-lasting Graves disease. To make TCR beta libraries, researchers used iRepertoire HTBI primers and Arm-PCR of CDR3 regions. TCRdb re-derived calls from the multiplex PCR reads in MiXCR, one entry per CDR3 protein. The sample includes about 540,000 distinct CDR3 sequences, 13% of them seen just once. Stated time point: newly diagnosed GD, antithyroid drugs for less than 3 months. PBMCs provided the RNA from which the TCR library was made. This same sample was also part of a study on T cells in Graves' hyperthyroidism and ophthalmopathy.

The material sequenced was peripheral blood mononuclear cells (PBMCs), taken at new diagnosis, from a patient treated with antithyroid drugs. These receptors came from a man younger than 40 with Graves disease.

The chain joins TRBV14 to TRBJ2-3; possibly TRBD2 for D (6 bases). This CDR3 comprises 15 residues. Germline V lookup: CDR1 SGHDN, CDR2 FVKESK. Between the trimmed V and J ends, which lost 4 bases and 1 base, there was a span of 12 bases. The CDR3 DNA reads TGTGCCAGCAGCCCCGGGGGATTGGGCACAGATACGCAGTATTTT. It yields the protein CASSPGGLGTDTQYF.

This clonotype was detected ten times or more. The chain links TRBV29-1 to TRBJ2-7, with D perhaps TRBD1 (5 bases). The germline gives CDR1 SQVTM, CDR2 ANQGSEA. V lost 5 bases, J lost 2 bases, and 13 bases lay in between. The CDR3 runs 13 residues. CDR3 DNA sequence: TGCAGCGTTCGCACGGACACAGCCTACGAGCAGTACTTC. This codes for CSVRTDTAYEQYF.

At least ten counts were recorded for this clonotype. The rearrangement joins TRBV7-9 to TRBJ2-3; D gene ambiguous. V was pared by 4 bases and J by 0 bases, with 5 bases between. CDR3 length: 13 residues. Germline CDR1 SEHNR, CDR2 FQNEAQ (reference sequence). The CDR3 region is CASSWASTDTQYF. The CDR3 nucleotides are TGTGCCAGCAGCTGGGCCAGCACAGATACGCAGTATTTT. The entire variable domain, with the rest obtained from reference TRBV7-9 and TRBJ2-3, is as follows: DTGVSQNPRHKITKRGQNVTFRCDPISEHNRLYWYRQTLGQGPEFLTYFQNEAQLEKSRLLSDRFSAERPKGSFSTLEIQRTEQGDSAMYLCASSWASTDTQYFGPGTRLTVL.

This clonotype was seen ten or more times. The V gene is TRBV11-2, the J gene TRBJ2-1; 11 bases fit TRBD2. Germline lookup yields CDR1 SGHAT and CDR2 FQNNGV. The CDR3 spans 17 residues. V lost 2 bases to trimming and J lost 4 bases; unmatched junction nucleotides: 7. CDR3 in amino acids: CASSLYGLAGVYNEQFF. The CDR3 DNA is TGTGCCAGCAGCTTATACGGACTAGCGGGCGTTTACAATGAGCAGTTCTTC.

CDR3 loop: CASSRKGARENTDTQYF. Written as DNA, the CDR3 is TGTGCCAGCAGCCGGAAAGGGGCGCGGGAGAACACAGATACGCAGTATTTT. The rearrangement joins TRBV3-1 to TRBJ2-3, with 7 bases lining up with TRBD2. Germline trimming cut 4 bases from V and 2 bases from J; bases unmatched to any gene: 12. The CDR3 consists of 17 residues. From germline, CDR1 is LGHDT and CDR2 YNNKEL (reference sequence).

This clonotype was seen ten or more times. The rearrangement uses TRBV11-2 and TRBJ1-1; TRBD1 is a possible D gene (5 bases). Trimming cost V 5 bases and J 3 bases, with 10 bases left between them. This CDR3 has 13 amino acids. Germline CDR1 and CDR2: SGHAT and FQNNGV. The CDR3 is CASSPPGDTEAFF. The CDR3 bases are TGTGCCAGCAGCCCCCCGGGGGACACTGAAGCTTTCTTT.

This clonotype was found a few times. Since a far larger clone is one base different, this is likely a read error. V is TRBV30 and J is TRBJ2-7, with D tentatively TRBD2 (5 bases). The CDR3 spans 11 residues. The germline V and J ends were trimmed by 0 bases and 7 bases, with 7 bases remaining between them. The V gene's germline CDR1 is GTSNPN and CDR2 SVGIG (reference sequence). DNA for the CDR3: TGTGCCTGGAGTGTACGGAGGGAGCAGTACTTC. Encoded protein: CAWSVRREQYF.

In this sample, this clonotype turned up a few times. The J gene is TRBJ1-3, the V gene TRBV5-1, with 8 bases lining up with TRBD1. Looked up from germline, CDR1 is SGHRS and CDR2 is YFSETQ. With 5 bases clipped from V and 3 bases from J, the junction kept 22 bases outside the gene matches. The CDR3 has 20 amino acids. CDR3 coding DNA: TGCGCCAGCAGTGCAACTACCCGCACCGGGACAGGTACCGGTGGAAACACCATATATTTT. Encoded protein: CASSATTRTGTGTGGNTIYF.

Note on this clonotype: Germline is not matched at one junction end, which may reflect a read error. The V gene is TRBV5-1, the J gene TRBJ1-6; tentative D call: TRBD1 (5 bases). This CDR3 contains 14 residues. CDR1 is SGHRS and CDR2 is YFSETQ in the germline V gene. This CDR3 is CASSYRDRNSPLHF. DNA for the CDR3: TGTGCCAGCAGTTACCGGGACCGTAATTCACCCCTCCACTTT.